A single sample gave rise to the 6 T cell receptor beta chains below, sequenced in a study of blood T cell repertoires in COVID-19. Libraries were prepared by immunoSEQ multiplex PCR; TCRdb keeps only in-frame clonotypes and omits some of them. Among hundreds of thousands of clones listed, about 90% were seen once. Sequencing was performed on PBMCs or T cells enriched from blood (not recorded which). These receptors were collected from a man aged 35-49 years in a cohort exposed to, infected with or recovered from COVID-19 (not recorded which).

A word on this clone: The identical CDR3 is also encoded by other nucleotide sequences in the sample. CDR3 DNA: TGTGCCAGCTCTCCCGGGAGGACTGAAGCTTTCTTT. Translated: CASSPGRTEAFF. This chain connects TRBV18 to TRBJ1-1; D is ambiguous. This CDR3 contains 12 residues. Trimming took off 6 bases at V and 5 bases at J, with 10 bases between the two ends. Germline CDR1 reads KGHSH; CDR2 reads LQKENI.

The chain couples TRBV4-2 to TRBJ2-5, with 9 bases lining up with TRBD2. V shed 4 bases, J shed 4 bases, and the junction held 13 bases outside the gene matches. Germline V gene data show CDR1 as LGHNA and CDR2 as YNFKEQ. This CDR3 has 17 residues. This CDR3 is CASSRRGLASPGETQYF. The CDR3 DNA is TGTGCCAGCAGCCGCAGAGGACTAGCGAGCCCGGGAGAGACCCAGTACTTC.

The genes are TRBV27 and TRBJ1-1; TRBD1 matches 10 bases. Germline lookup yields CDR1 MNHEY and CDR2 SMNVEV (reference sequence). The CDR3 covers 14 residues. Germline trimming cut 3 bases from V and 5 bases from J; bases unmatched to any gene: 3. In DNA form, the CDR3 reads TGTGCCAGCAGTTTCCGGGACAGGGGAACTGAAGCTTTCTTT. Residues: CASSFRDRGTEAFF.

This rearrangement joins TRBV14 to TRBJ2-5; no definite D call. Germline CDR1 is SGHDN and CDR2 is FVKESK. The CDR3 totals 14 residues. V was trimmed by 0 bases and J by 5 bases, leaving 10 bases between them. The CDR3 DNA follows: TGTGCCAGCAGCCAAGATGTCCGGTGGGAGACCCAGTACTTC. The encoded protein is CASSQDVRWETQYF.

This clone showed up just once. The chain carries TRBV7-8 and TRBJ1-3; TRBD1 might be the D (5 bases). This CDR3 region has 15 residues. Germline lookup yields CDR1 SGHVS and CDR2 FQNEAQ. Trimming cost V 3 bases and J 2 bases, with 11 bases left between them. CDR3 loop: CASSLYTGAGNTIYF. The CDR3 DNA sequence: TGTGCCAGCAGCTTGTATACAGGTGCTGGAAACACCATATATTTT.

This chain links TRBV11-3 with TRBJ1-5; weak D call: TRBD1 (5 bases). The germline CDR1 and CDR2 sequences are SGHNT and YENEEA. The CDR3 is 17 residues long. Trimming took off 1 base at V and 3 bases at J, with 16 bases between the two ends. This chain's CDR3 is CASSLVGFGGTNQPQHF. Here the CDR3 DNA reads TGTGCCAGCAGCTTAGTTGGCTTCGGGGGGACCAATCAGCCCCAGCATTTT.